The rows below give T cell receptor beta chains drawn from one sample of a study of T cells after posttransplantation cyclophosphamide. The assay was immunoSEQ multiplex PCR, and TCRdb's table has in-frame clones only and misses some. The repertoire holds 15,000 to 20,000 clones, around 87% seen once, with less than 4% in the top ten. The sample in question was PBMCs, obtained after an allogeneic stem cell transplant with a calcineurin inhibitor and methotrexate. These receptors all come from a male patient aged 45-60 years who received an allogeneic stem cell transplant from an unrelated donor, was CMV-positive, and had chronic GVHD only. Certain T cells may be donor cells from the graft. Both conserved end residues are part of each CDR3. The order of the fields is V gene, J gene, D gene, clone size, CDR3 DNA, CDR3 protein. A D gene is named only where the DNA matches it firmly. Size is stated for part of the rows, as once, few or many counts, or as a class when the clone is expanded.

TRBV29-1,TRBJ2-5,.,.,TGCAGCGTTGAAGACAGTGTAGAGACCCAGTACTTC,CSVEDSVETQYF
TRBV7-9,TRBJ2-7,TRBD1,once,TGTGCCAGCAGCCCAGACAGGGGATACTACGAGCAGTACTTC,CASSPDRGYYEQYF
TRBV11-2,TRBJ2-3,.,.,TGTGCCAGCACCGCGTACACAGATACGCAGTATTTT,CASTAYTDTQYF
TRBV2,TRBJ2-3,TRBD2,few,TGTGCCAGCGTTTTGGGCGGGAGGATTACAGATACGCAGTATTTT,CASVLGGRITDTQYF
TRBV6-1,TRBJ2-5,TRBD2,.,TGTGCCAGCAGTGCGACTAGCGGGAGAGAGACCCAGTACTTC,CASSATSGRETQYF
TRBV28,TRBJ2-2,.,medium-sized,TGTGCCTCCTCCCGCGCAGGGAACACCGGGGAGCTGTTTTTT,CASSRAGNTGELFF
TRBV5-1,TRBJ2-1,.,.,TGCGCCAGCAGCCAGGCCCAGACCTACAATGAGCAGTTCTTC,CASSQAQTYNEQFF
TRBV28,TRBJ2-7,TRBD1,.,TGTGCCAGCAGTTTTAGCTATCGGACAGGGGGCTACGAGCAGTACTTC,CASSFSYRTGGYEQYF
TRBV20-1,TRBJ2-1,TRBD2,once,TGCAGTGCTGGGGGGGGTGAGCAGTTCTTC,CSAGGGEQFF
TRBV7-9,TRBJ1-6,.,.,TGTGCCAGCAGCTTAATCGAGACACATTCACCCCTCCACTTT,CASSLIETHSPLHF
TRBV4-1,TRBJ1-1,.,.,TGCGCCAGCAGCCAAGGAACAGGGATCGGGGACACTGAAGCTTTCTTT,CASSQGTGIGDTEAFF
TRBV28,TRBJ2-2,.,.,TGTGCCAGCAGTTACCGGGAGAATCCCGGGGAGCTGTTTTTT,CASSYRENPGELFF
TRBV5-4,TRBJ2-3,.,.,TGTGCCAGCAGCTTGGGCGCCGGGGGCACAGATACGCAGTATTTT,CASSLGAGGTDTQYF
TRBV5-6,TRBJ2-7,TRBD1,.,TGTGCCAGCAGCTTCGGGACAGACTACGAGCAGTACTTC,CASSFGTDYEQYF
TRBV18,TRBJ2-1,TRBD2,.,TGTGCCAGCTCACTTACAAGCGGGAGGGACAATGAGCAGTTCTTC,CASSLTSGRDNEQFF
TRBV2,TRBJ2-3,TRBD1,once,TGTGCCAGCAGTCACAGGGACAGGACAGATACGCAGTATTTT,CASSHRDRTDTQYF
TRBV10-2,TRBJ2-2,.,.,TGCGCCAGCAGTCCAGACACCCGTGCCGGGGAGCTGTTTTTT,CASSPDTRAGELFF
TRBV7-8,TRBJ1-2,TRBD1,.,TGTGCCAGCACCCCGGGACAGGGGAACTATGGCTACACCTTC,CASTPGQGNYGYTF
TRBV9,TRBJ1-1,.,.,TGTGCCAGCAGCGAGGGTGCGGGACTGAGTGCTTTCTTT,CASSEGAGLSAFF
TRBV5-1,TRBJ1-3,.,once,TGCGCCAGCAGCTTTTCGCCGGGCCCTTCGGGGGGAAACACCATATATTTT,CASSFSPGPSGGNTIYF
TRBV5-1,TRBJ2-7,.,.,TGCGCCAGCAGCTCCCCTCAGATTTACGAGCAGTACTTC,CASSSPQIYEQYF
TRBV7-9,TRBJ2-7,TRBD2,.,TGTGCCAGCAGCTTAGCGGGGGATAGCGGGGCCTACGAGCAGTACTTC,CASSLAGDSGAYEQYF
TRBV10-3,TRBJ1-5,.,.,TGTGCCATCAGTGAGTCAACGACGGGGCAGCCCCAGCATTTT,CAISESTTGQPQHF
TRBV10-1,TRBJ2-5,TRBD2,.,TGCGCCAACCTAGGACTAGCGGGATACGAGACCCAGTACTTC,CANLGLAGYETQYF